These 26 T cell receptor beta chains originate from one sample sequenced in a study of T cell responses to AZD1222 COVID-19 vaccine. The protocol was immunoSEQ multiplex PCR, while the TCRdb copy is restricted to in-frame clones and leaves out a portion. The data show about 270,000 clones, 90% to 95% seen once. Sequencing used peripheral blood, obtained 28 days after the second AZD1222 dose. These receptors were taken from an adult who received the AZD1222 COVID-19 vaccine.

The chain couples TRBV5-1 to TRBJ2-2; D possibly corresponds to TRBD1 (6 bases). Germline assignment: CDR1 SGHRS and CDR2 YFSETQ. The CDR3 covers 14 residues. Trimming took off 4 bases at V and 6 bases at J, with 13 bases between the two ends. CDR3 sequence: CASSLDRLSGELFF. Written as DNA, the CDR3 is TGCGCCAGCAGCCTCGACAGGTTATCCGGGGAGCTGTTTTTT.

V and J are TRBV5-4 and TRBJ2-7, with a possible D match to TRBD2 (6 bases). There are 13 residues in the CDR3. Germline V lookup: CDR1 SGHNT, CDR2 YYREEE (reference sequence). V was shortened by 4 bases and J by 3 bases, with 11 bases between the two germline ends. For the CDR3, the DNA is TGTGCCAGCAGCCCCGGGGGAGGCTACGAGCAGTACTTC. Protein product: CASSPGGGYEQYF. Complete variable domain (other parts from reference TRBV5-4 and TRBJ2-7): ETGVTQSPTHLIKTRGQQVTLRCSSQSGHNTVSWYQQALGQGPQFIFQYYREEENGRGNFPPRFSGLQFPNYSSELNVNALELDDSALYLCASSPGGGYEQYFGPGTRLTVT.

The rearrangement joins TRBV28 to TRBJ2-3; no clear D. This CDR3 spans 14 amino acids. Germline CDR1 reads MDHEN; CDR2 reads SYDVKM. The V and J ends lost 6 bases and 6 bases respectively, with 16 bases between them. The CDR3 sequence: CASSNRPKADTQYF. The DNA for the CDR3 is TGTGCCAGCAGCAACCGCCCTAAGGCGGATACGCAGTATTTT.

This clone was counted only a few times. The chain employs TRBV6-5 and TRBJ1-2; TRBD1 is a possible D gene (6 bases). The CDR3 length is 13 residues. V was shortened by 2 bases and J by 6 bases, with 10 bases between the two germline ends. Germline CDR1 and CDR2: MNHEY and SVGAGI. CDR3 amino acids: CASSYLGANGYTF. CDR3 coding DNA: TGTGCCAGCAGTTACCTGGGGGCGAATGGCTACACCTTC.

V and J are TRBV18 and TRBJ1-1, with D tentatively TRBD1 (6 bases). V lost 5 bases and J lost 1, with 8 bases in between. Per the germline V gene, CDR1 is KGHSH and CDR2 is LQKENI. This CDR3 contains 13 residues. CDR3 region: CASSADRNTEAFF. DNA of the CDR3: TGTGCCAGCTCAGCGGACAGGAACACTGAAGCTTTCTTT.

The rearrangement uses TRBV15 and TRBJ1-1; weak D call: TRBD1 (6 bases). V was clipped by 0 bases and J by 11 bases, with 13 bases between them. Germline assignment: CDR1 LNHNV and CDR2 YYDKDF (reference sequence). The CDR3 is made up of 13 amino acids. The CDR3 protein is CATSRDRDNDAFF. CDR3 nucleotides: TGTGCCACCAGCAGAGACCGGGACAATGACGCTTTCTTT.

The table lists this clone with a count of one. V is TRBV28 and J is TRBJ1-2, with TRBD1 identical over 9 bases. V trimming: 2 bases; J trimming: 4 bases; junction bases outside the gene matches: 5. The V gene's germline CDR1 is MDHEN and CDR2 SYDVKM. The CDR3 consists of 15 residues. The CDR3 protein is CASSLRDRAIYGYTF. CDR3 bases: TGTGCCAGCAGTTTAAGGGACAGGGCAATCTATGGCTACACCTTC.

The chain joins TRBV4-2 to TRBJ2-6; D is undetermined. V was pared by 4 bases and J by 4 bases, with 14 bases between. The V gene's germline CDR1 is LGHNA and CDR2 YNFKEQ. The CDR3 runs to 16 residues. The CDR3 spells CASSPGRGAGANVLTF. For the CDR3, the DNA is TGTGCCAGCAGCCCCGGTCGAGGCGCGGGGGCCAACGTCCTGACTTTC.

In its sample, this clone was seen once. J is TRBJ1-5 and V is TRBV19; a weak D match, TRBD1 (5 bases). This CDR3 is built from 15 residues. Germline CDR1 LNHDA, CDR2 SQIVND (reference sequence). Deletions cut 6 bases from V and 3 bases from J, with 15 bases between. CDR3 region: CASREGRGPNQPQHF. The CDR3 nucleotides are TGTGCCAGTAGAGAGGGGAGAGGACCCAATCAGCCCCAGCATTTT. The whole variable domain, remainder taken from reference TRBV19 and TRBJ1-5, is DGGITQSPKYLFRKEGQNVTLSCEQNLNHDAMYWYRQDPGQGLRLIYYSQIVNDFQKGDIAEGYSVSREKKESFPLTVTSAQKNPTAFYLCASREGRGPNQPQHFGDGTRLSIL.

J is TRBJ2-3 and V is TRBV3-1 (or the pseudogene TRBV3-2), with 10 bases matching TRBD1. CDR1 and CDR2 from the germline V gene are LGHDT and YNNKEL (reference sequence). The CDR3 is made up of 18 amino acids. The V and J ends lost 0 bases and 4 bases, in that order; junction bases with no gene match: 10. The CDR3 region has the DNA TGTGCCAGCAGCCAAGAAAAGTCTTGGGGACAGGGGTCAGATACGCAGTATTTT. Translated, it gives CASSQEKSWGQGSDTQYF.

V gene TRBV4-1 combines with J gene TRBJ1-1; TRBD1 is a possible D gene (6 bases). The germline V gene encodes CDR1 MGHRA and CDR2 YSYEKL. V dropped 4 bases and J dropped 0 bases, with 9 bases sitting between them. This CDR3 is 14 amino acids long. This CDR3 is CASSRGTLNTEAFF. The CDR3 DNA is TGCGCCAGCAGCCGTGGGACACTGAACACTGAAGCTTTCTTT.

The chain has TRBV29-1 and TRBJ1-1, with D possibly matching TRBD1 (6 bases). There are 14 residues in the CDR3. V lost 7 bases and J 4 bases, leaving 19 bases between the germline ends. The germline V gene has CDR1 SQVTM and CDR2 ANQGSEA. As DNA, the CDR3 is TGCAGCGCGGCCAACAGGGACTCGGGCACTGAAGCTTTCTTT. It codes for CSAANRDSGTEAFF.

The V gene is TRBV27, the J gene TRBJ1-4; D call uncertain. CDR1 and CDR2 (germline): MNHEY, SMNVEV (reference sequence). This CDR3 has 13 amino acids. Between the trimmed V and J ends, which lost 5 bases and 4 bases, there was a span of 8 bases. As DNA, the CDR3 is TGTGCCAGCAGTCCGGGATTTAATGAAAAACTGTTTTTT. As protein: CASSPGFNEKLFF.

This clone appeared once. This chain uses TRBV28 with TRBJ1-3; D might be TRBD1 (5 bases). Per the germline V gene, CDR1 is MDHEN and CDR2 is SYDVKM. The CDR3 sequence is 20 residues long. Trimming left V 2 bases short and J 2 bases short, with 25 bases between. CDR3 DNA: TGTGCCAGCAGTTTAATGGGACCGGGACCCCTCGGTAGCCCTGGAAACACCATATATTTT. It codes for CASSLMGPGPLGSPGNTIYF. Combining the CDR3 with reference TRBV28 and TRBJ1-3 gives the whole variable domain DVKVTQSSRYLVKRTGEKVFLECVQDMDHENMFWYRQDPGLGLRLIYFSYDVKMKEKGDIPEGYSVSREKKERFSLILESASTNQTSMYLCASSLMGPGPLGSPGNTIYFGEGSWLTVV.

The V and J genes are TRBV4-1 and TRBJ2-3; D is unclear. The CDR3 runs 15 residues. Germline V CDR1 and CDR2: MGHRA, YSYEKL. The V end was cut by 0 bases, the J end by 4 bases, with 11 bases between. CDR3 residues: CASSQDNADSDTQYF. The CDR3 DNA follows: TGCGCCAGCAGCCAAGATAATGCCGACTCAGATACGCAGTATTTT.

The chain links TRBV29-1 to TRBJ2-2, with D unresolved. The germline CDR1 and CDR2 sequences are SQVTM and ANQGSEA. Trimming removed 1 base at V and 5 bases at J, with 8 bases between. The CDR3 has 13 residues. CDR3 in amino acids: CSVEVRGTGELFF. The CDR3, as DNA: TGCAGCGTTGAAGTAAGAGGAACCGGGGAGCTGTTTTTT.

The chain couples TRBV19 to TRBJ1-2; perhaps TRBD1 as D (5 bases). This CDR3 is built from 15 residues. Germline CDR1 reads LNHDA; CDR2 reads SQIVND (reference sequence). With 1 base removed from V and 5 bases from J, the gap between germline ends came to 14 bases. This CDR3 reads CASSIGRALGYGYTF. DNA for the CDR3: TGTGCCAGTAGTATAGGCAGGGCTCTTGGGTATGGCTACACCTTC.

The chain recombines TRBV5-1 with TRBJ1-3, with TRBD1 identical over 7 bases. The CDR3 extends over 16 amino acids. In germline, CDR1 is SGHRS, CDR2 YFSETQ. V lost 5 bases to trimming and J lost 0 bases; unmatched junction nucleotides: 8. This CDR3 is CASRIDRELSGNTIYF. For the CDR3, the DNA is TGCGCCAGCAGGATAGACAGGGAACTCTCTGGAAACACCATATATTTT. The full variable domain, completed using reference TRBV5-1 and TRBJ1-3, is KAGVTQTPRYLIKTRGQQVTLSCSPISGHRSVSWYQQTPGQGLQFLFEYFSETQRNKGNFPGRFSGRQFSNSRSEMNVSTLELGDSALYLCASRIDRELSGNTIYFGEGSWLTVV.

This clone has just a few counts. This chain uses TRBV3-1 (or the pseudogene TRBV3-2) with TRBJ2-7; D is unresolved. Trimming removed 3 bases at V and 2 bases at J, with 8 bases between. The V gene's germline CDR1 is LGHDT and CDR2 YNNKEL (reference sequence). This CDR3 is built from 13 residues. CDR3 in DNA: TGTGCCAGCAGCCATGGCGGAACCTACGAGCAGTACTTC. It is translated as CASSHGGTYEQYF.

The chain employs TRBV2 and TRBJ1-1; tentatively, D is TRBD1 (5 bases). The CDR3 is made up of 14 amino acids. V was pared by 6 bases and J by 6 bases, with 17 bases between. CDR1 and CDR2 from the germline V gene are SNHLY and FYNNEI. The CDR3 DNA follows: TGTGCCAGCAGCCTAGGACAAGATACTGCTGAAGCTTTCTTT. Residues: CASSLGQDTAEAFF.

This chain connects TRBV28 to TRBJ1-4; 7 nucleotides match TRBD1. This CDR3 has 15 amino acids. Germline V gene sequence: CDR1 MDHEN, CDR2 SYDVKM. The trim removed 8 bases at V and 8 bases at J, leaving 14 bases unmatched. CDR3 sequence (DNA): TGTGCCAGCGCAACTGGGGGACAGAGGTACGAAAAACTGTTTTTT. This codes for CASATGGQRYEKLFF. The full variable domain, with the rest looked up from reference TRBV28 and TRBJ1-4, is DVKVTQSSRYLVKRTGEKVFLECVQDMDHENMFWYRQDPGLGLRLIYFSYDVKMKEKGDIPEGYSVSREKKERFSLILESASTNQTSMYLCASATGGQRYEKLFFGSGTQLSVL.

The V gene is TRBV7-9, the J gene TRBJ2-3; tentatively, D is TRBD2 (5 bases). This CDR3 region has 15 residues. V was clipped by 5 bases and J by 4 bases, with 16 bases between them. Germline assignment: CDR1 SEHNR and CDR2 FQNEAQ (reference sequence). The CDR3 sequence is CASSPEGARADTQYF. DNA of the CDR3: TGTGCCAGCAGCCCCGAGGGAGCTAGAGCAGATACGCAGTATTTT.

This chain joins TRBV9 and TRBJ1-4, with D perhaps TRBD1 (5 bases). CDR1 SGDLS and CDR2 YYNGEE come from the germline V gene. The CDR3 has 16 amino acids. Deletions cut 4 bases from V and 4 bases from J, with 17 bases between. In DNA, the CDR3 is TGTGCCAGCAGCCCCGGGACCCACAGCGTTAATGAAAAACTGTTTTTT. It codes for CASSPGTHSVNEKLFF.

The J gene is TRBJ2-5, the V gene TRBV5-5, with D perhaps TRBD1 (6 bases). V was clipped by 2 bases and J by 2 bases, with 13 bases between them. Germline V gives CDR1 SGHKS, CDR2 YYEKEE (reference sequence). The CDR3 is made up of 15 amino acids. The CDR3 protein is CASSFLRTAQETQYF. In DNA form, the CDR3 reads TGTGCCAGCAGCTTTCTTAGGACAGCTCAAGAGACCCAGTACTTC.

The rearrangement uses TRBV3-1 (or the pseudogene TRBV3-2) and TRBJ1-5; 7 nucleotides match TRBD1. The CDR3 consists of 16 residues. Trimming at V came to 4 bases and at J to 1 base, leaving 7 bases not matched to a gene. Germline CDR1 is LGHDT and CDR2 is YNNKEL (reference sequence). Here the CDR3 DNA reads TGTGCCAGCAGCCCAACAGGGGCAGGGAGCAATCAGCCCCAGCATTTT. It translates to CASSPTGAGSNQPQHF.

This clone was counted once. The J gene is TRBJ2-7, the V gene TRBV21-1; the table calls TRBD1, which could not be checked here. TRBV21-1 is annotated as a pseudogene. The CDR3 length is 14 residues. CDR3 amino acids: CASSKGRGHDEQYF. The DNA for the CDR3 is TGTGCCAGCAGCAAAGGCAGGGGGCACGACGAGCAGTACTTC.